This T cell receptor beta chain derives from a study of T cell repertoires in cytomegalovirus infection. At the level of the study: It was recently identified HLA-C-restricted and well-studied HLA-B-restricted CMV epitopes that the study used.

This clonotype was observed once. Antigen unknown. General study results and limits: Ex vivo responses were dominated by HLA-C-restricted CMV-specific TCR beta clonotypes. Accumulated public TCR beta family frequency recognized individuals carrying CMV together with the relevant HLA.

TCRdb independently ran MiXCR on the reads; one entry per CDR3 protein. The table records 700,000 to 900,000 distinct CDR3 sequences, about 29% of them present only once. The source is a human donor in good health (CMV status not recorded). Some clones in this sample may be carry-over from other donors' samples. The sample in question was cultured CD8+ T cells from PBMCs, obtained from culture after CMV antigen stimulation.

CDR3 sequence reads: CASNPDRGYTGELFF. The CDR3 DNA is TGTGCCAGCAACCCCGACAGGGGGTACACCGGGGAGCTGTTTTTT. V and J are TRBV12-3 or TRBV12-4 and TRBJ2-2, with 9 bases aligning to TRBD1. Trimming took 7 bases from V and 3 from J; bases not matched to a gene: 6. The CDR3 extends over 15 amino acids.